This T cell receptor beta chain was captured in a study of T cells in Graves' hyperthyroidism and ophthalmopathy. Study summary: At the time of initial diagnosis and before any treatment, peripheral blood was collected.

Amplification of TCR beta CDR3 regions used RNA as the template. The primer set for the first-round RT-PCR of the TCR CDR3 was HTBI. TCRdb analysed the multiplex PCR reads with MiXCR anew, one entry per CDR3 protein. The sample lists a few hundred thousand distinct CDR3 sequences, about 20% occurring once. In patients aged 18 to 65, hyperthyroidism was newly diagnosed, with duration under 2 months. The origin of this receptor is a woman aged 45-65 years with Graves' hyperthyroidism. The sequenced sample consisted of blood.

CDR3 nucleotides: TGTGCCAGCAGTGAAGATCCTAGCTCCTACGAGCAGTACGTC. Protein product: CASSEDPSSYEQYV. The rearrangement joins TRBV2 to TRBJ2-7; D uncertain. The germline gives CDR1 SNHLY, CDR2 FYNNEI. V lost 1 base and J 0 bases, leaving 7 bases between the germline ends. The CDR3 has 14 residues.